Described below is a single T cell receptor beta chain sequence and its context. TCRdb analysed the RT-PCR reads with MiXCR anew, one entry per CDR3 protein. The repertoire includes 650,000 to 850,000 distinct CDR3 sequences, over 11% of them detected once, and approximately 7% sits in the top ten. This entry comes from a study of response to subunit inactivated influenza vaccine. The receptor was isolated from a man in his fifties or sixties who received an inactivated influenza vaccine. This material consisted of PBMCs from blood, taken around 15 days before vaccination.

The CDR3 here is CASSFVGEQETQYF. The CDR3 coding sequence is TGTGCCAGCAGCTTTGTTGGGGAACAAGAGACCCAGTACTTC. The J gene is TRBJ2-5, the V gene TRBV5-6; D is unresolved. The CDR3 is 14 amino acids. Germline lookup yields CDR1 SGHDT and CDR2 YYEEEE. V was clipped by 2 bases and J by 2 bases, with 10 bases between them.